One and the same sample provided the 17 T cell receptor beta chains below, sequenced in a study of cytomegalovirus exposure and HLA in healthy donors. Data came from immunoSEQ multiplex PCR; TCRdb stores just in-frame clones and leaves some out. The table has about 56,000 clones, 93% seen once; the top ten hold under 2%. The sequencing sample was made of PBMCs. These receptors were obtained from a woman younger than 30 in good health and CMV-seropositive.

The CDR3 sequence is CASSSSGGPGMSQYF. The CDR3, as DNA: TGTGCCAGCTCATCCAGCGGGGGCCCCGGTATGTCCCAGTACTTC. This sequence joins TRBV18 and TRBJ2-5, with 8 bases matching TRBD2. The CDR3 covers 15 residues. The ends lost 5 bases at V and 9 bases at J; junction bases unmatched: 14. The V gene's germline CDR1 is KGHSH and CDR2 LQKENI.

The chain combines TRBV28 with TRBJ1-1, with no clear D. The germline V and J ends were trimmed by 3 bases and 1 base, with 6 bases remaining between them. CDR1 and CDR2 from the germline V gene are MDHEN and SYDVKM. The CDR3 covers 13 residues. CDR3: CASSLRQNTEAFF. The CDR3 nucleotides read TGTGCCAGCAGTTTGCGACAGAACACTGAAGCTTTCTTT. Full variable domain (outside the CDR3, taken from reference TRBV28 and TRBJ1-1): DVKVTQSSRYLVKRTGEKVFLECVQDMDHENMFWYRQDPGLGLRLIYFSYDVKMKEKGDIPEGYSVSREKKERFSLILESASTNQTSMYLCASSLRQNTEAFFGQGTRLTVV.

The V gene is TRBV5-1, the J gene TRBJ2-1, with 9 bases identical to TRBD2. V was pared by 3 bases and J by 6 bases, with 10 bases of the junction left unmatched. The CDR3 runs 16 residues. Germline lookup yields CDR1 SGHRS and CDR2 YFSETQ. The DNA for the CDR3 is TGCGCCAGCAGCTCAACTTATAGCGGGGGCCGCAATGAGCAGTTCTTC. This translates into CASSSTYSGGRNEQFF.

This clone showed up just once. The rearrangement links TRBV4-3 to TRBJ2-5, with a weak D call TRBD2 (5 bases). The CDR3 totals 13 residues. Trimming shortened V by 3 bases and J by 9 bases, and 14 bases separated the two germline ends. Germline CDR1 LGHNA, CDR2 YSLEER. The CDR3 DNA reads TGCGCCAGCAGCCATCTCGACAACGGGGCCCAGTACTTC. Translating it yields CASSHLDNGAQYF.

The J gene is TRBJ1-4, the V gene TRBV6-1; D remains unclear. The CDR3 has 15 amino acids. The V and J ends lost 0 bases and 1 base respectively, with 6 bases between them. The germline CDR1 and CDR2 sequences are MNHNS and SASEGT. CDR3 nucleotides: TGTGCCAGCAGTGAAGCTAGCCTAACTAATGAAAAACTGTTTTTT. This translates into CASSEASLTNEKLFF.

V gene TRBV19 combines with J gene TRBJ1-5; tentatively, D is TRBD1 (6 bases). Germline lookup yields CDR1 LNHDA and CDR2 SQIVND (reference sequence). V was clipped by 6 bases and J by 0 bases, with 18 bases between them. CDR3 length: 17 residues. This CDR3 reads CASSGVLGADSNQPQHF. The CDR3 bases are TGTGCCAGTAGCGGCGTTCTGGGGGCGGATAGCAATCAGCCCCAGCATTTT.

The V and J genes are TRBV5-5 and TRBJ1-5, with 9 bases aligning to TRBD1. CDR1 and CDR2 (germline): SGHKS, YYEKEE (reference sequence). The CDR3 consists of 15 residues. The trim removed 4 bases at V and 4 bases at J, leaving 6 bases unmatched. In DNA form, the CDR3 reads TGTGCCAGCAGCCGGACAGGGGTAAAGAATCAGCCCCAGCATTTT. Its translation is CASSRTGVKNQPQHF. The whole variable domain, remainder taken from reference TRBV5-5 and TRBJ1-5, is DAGVTQSPTHLIKTRGQQVTLRCSPISGHKSVSWYQQVLGQGPQFIFQYYEKEERGRGNFPDRFSARQFPNYSSELNVNALLLGDSALYLCASSRTGVKNQPQHFGDGTRLSIL.

The rearrangement links TRBV6-5 to TRBJ1-1, with D unresolved. Germline-derived CDR1 and CDR2 are MNHEY and SVGAGI. V was trimmed by 0 bases and J by 1 base, leaving 9 bases between them. The CDR3 has 15 residues. CDR3 bases: TGTGCCAGCAGTTACTCGGAGGGTGGGAACACTGAAGCTTTCTTT. Translated: CASSYSEGGNTEAFF.

The chain joins TRBV7-8 to TRBJ1-1, with D unclear. This CDR3 has 15 residues. Trimming shortened V by 5 bases and J by 4 bases, and 17 bases separated the two germline ends. Germline V lookup: CDR1 SGHVS, CDR2 FQNEAQ. Written as DNA, the CDR3 is TGTGCCAGCAGCCTCCGAGGCTCTCTCCCCACTGAAGCTTTCTTT. Protein product: CASSLRGSLPTEAFF. Full variable domain (missing parts from reference TRBV7-8 and TRBJ1-1): GAGVSQSPRYKVAKRGQDVALRCDPISGHVSLFWYQQALGQGPEFLTYFQNEAQLDKSGLPSDRFFAERPEGSVSTLKIQRTQQEDSAVYLCASSLRGSLPTEAFFGQGTRLTVV.

The chain is built from TRBV9 and TRBJ2-2; possible D gene TRBD2, 5 bases. CDR1 and CDR2 (germline): SGDLS, YYNGEE. V was pared by 0 bases and J by 2 bases, with 11 bases between. The CDR3 length is 16 residues. As DNA, the CDR3 is TGTGCCAGCAGCGTAGTTGCAGGAGGAAACACCGGGGAGCTGTTTTTT. Its protein is CASSVVAGGNTGELFF.

This clone is a singleton in its sample. The chain combines TRBV9 with TRBJ1-3, with D unresolved. Trimming took 0 bases from V and 2 from J, leaving 9 bases between them. This CDR3 is built from 15 residues. Germline V CDR1 and CDR2: SGDLS, YYNGEE. The CDR3 loop reads CASSVEQHPGNTIYF. The CDR3 DNA follows: TGTGCCAGCAGCGTAGAACAGCACCCTGGAAACACCATATATTTT.

The chain uses TRBV30 and TRBJ1-6, with TRBD1 matching 7 bases. From germline, CDR1 is GTSNPN and CDR2 SVGIG (reference sequence). The CDR3 sequence is 14 residues long. The J segment lost 0 bases and the V segment lost 6 bases, leaving 2 bases of the junction unmatched. The CDR3 is CACRQGSYNSPLHF. Written as DNA, the CDR3 is TGTGCCTGCCGACAGGGCTCCTATAATTCACCCCTCCACTTT.

The count of this clone is one. This chain links TRBV21-1 with TRBJ1-5; the D call of TRBD1 is as the table states it, not checked on the DNA. TRBV21-1 has pseudogene status. The CDR3 runs to 17 residues. CDR3 nucleotide sequence: TGTGCCAGCAGAGACATGAGACAGGGAAGGCCCAATCAGCCCCAGCATTTT. Translating gives CASRDMRQGRPNQPQHF.

The chain joins TRBV28 to TRBJ2-4, with D perhaps TRBD1 (6 bases). This CDR3 is 16 amino acids long. The V end lost 6 bases, the J end lost 5 bases, and 20 bases lay between the germline ends. Germline CDR1 reads MDHEN; CDR2 reads SYDVKM. CDR3: CASSPFNNRVQNIQYF. CDR3 DNA: TGTGCCAGCAGCCCTTTCAACAACAGGGTCCAAAACATTCAGTACTTC.

This clone was seen only once. The V call is TRBV29-1, the J call TRBJ1-1; D is uncertain. The CDR3 loop spans 14 amino acids. The V gene's germline CDR1 is SQVTM and CDR2 ANQGSEA. The V end lost 3 bases, the J end lost 5 bases, and 16 bases lay between the germline ends. CDR3 protein: CSVEGRNFRTEAFF. The CDR3 coding sequence is TGCAGCGTTGAGGGCAGGAATTTTCGGACTGAAGCTTTCTTT.

The CDR3 coding sequence is TGTGCCAGCAGGACGGGCAGGGCGTACCAAGAGACCCAGTACTTC. Translating gives CASRTGRAYQETQYF. The chain uses TRBV7-2 and TRBJ2-5; tentative D call: TRBD1 (5 bases). Trimming pared 6 bases from V and 0 bases from J, leaving 14 bases between. The CDR3 extends over 15 amino acids. CDR1 SGHTA and CDR2 FQGNSA come from the germline V gene.

The genes are TRBV7-9 and TRBJ1-4; D gene uncertain. CDR3 length equals 12 residues. The germline CDR1 and CDR2 sequences are SEHNR and FQNEAQ (reference sequence). Trimming stripped 3 bases from V and 8 bases from J, with 7 bases between. The CDR3, as DNA: TGTGCCAGCAGCTTCGACGGGGAAAAACTGTTTTTT. Translating gives CASSFDGEKLFF.